The clone carrying this T cell receptor (beta chain) has just one count. As yet, its antigen is unknown. This entry is derived from a study of T cell responses to AZD1222 COVID-19 vaccine. At the level of the study: Samples with a second dose at about 4 or about 12 weeks were pooled together.

Germline V gives CDR1 MDHEN, CDR2 SYDVKM. The V gene end was trimmed by 3 bases and the J gene end by 10 bases; junction bases not matched to a gene: 15. The CDR3 sequence is 19 residues long. Study-level points and caveats: Clonal diversity was possibly underestimated, and white British individuals and females predominated among donors. Following two doses of AZD1222, Spike-specific TCR breadth and depth rose. Reportedly, nearly half the spike-specific TCRs target unmutated variant regions.

Clones were sequenced by immunoSEQ multiplex PCR, and TCRdb holds only the in-frame ones, with some missing. Of roughly 130,000 clones in the sample, roughly 93% were seen once. The starting material was peripheral blood, obtained on day 0 of AZD1222 vaccination. The sequence was collected from an adult in good health. V usage is TRBV28 and J usage is TRBJ2-1; 16 bases map to TRBD2. The CDR3 nucleotides are TGTGCCAGCAGTTTGGTGGGACTAGCGGGAGGGCCCCAAAACCTAGAGCAGTTCTTC. Its protein is CASSLVGLAGGPQNLEQFF.